This T cell receptor (beta chain) was documented in a study of T cells in Graves' hyperthyroidism and ophthalmopathy (dated by TCRdb to between 2018 and 2021). The study in broad terms: Peripheral blood was collected at initial diagnosis, before any treatment. TCR V-J signatures able to tell the groups apart were searched for in a discovery cohort of some 100 patients, of whom 43 had Graves' ophthalmopathy and roughly 59 had stable Graves' hyperthyroidism. Prospective prediction of ophthalmopathy was tested in an independent validation cohort consisting of 18 hyperthyroidism patients and more than 15 patients who later progressed to ophthalmopathy. The approximately 98 discovery patients were randomly divided into training and test sets at a 7:3 ratio. Thyroid tissue and blood T-cell repertoires from about six Graves' hyperthyroidism patients were also compared in the study. After sampling, hyperthyroidism patients received methimazole starting at 30 mg daily, and ophthalmopathy patients received high-dose intravenous methylprednisolone. TCR Vbeta CDR3 sequencing of 135 peripheral blood samples (over 40 ophthalmopathy, 75 to 80 hyperthyroidism and roughly 17 progressor patients) is reported in the paper. Overall study outcomes, separate from this receptor: Sample size was not statistically predetermined, and investigators were not blinded to group allocation. A 13 V-J signature model separated ophthalmopathy from stable hyperthyroidism, with about 88% sensitivity and 81.08% specificity in cross-validation and 80%/75% in testing. Most expanded thyroid clonotypes (frequency above 0.001) were also detected in blood, a finding suggesting that blood repertoires may reflect thyroid immune responses. In validation, the model predicted progression to ophthalmopathy a median of around 6.5 months before onset, with about 70% sensitivity and about 72% specificity.

The TCR beta CDR3 regions were amplified from the RNA transcripts. The first round of RT-PCR for the TCR CDR3 was performed with the HTBI primer set and the Qiagen OneStep RT-PCR kit. Libraries were constructed in a second round of multiplex PCR, after which size selection and purification were carried out. Sequencing of the libraries was done on an Illumina HiSeq2000 using paired-end 100 bp reads. As for the original processing: SOAPnuke was used to process the raw data, with reads discarded if the reads contained adapters or uncalled bases, had a mean Phred below 15, or lacked an exact constant-primer or identifier match. COPE v1.2.5 was used to merge high-quality paired reads, and clonotypes were defined as unique nucleotide sequences. Clonotypes were aligned to IMGT TRBV, TRBD and TRBJ reference segments using MiTCR v1.1. The analysis was restricted to V-J combinations with a frequency above 0.0001, which together covered over 99% of the repertoires. The TCS score was defined as F50 (clonal expansion) divided by E x V (chaos), with BLOSUM62-based TCRdist calculated between CDR3 peptides within each V-J. Welch's t-statistics and random forest reduced around 510 V-J features to roughly 13, which were used in a naive Bayes classifier (R e1071). The public reads were reanalyzed by TCRdb: fastp trimming at Q25, MiXCR alignment, in-frame beta chains only. Rows matching on CDR3 protein sequence are summarized as one entry with the most common DNA and genes. The V and J calls, along with clone size, are taken from TCRdb and not from the paper's own processing. The sample data list a few hundred thousand distinct CDR3 sequences, and approximately 14% of these were observed just once. Clones ranked in the top ten supply 25% to 30% of the sample.

The CDR3 has 16 amino acids, counting the end cysteine and phenylalanine. Only the CDR3 part of the read is kept: 48 bases, read in frame from the first base. V trim: 3 bases; J trim: 4 bases; unmatched bases: 8. As encoded in the germline V gene (reference sequence), CDR1 is DFQATT while CDR2 is SNEGSKA. The hyperthyroidism patients were between 18 and 65 years old and newly diagnosed, with a disease duration of less than 2 months. Any patient with an uncontrolled infection, another autoimmune disease, pregnancy or lactation was excluded. Clinical symptoms, serum thyroxine and TRAb, thyroid ultrasound, and orbital computed tomography formed the basis for the diagnoses. Blood from progressor patients was collected at the time of first diagnosis with hyperthyroidism, before any ophthalmopathy symptoms had appeared. PBMCs were separated from 7.5 to 10 ml of fresh peripheral blood using Ficoll-Paque density gradient centrifugation. Progressor patients were initially diagnosed with Graves' hyperthyroidism and developed ophthalmopathy during follow-up. Trizol reagent was used to extract total RNA, and RNA quality was then checked on an Agilent 2100 Bioanalyzer.

This clonotype came up a few times. The antigen it recognizes is unknown. No base-level quality is on record; no much larger clone is a single base apart. Here the chain combines TRBV20-1 and TRBJ2-2; a stretch of 10 junction bases matches TRBD2. The sequenced material came from blood. The TCR comes from a woman in her late teens or twenties with Graves' hyperthyroidism that later progressed to Graves' ophthalmopathy. The DNA is as follows: TGCAGTGCTAGTTTGCTAGCGGGAGATGGCACCGGGGAGCTGTTTTTT. Its translation reads: CSASLLAGDGTGELFF.